This TCR beta chain came from a study of T cells in localized non-small cell lung cancer. Findings and limits, study-wide: The study found T cell clonality highest in uninvolved adjacent lung, above tumor. Appearing in adjacent lung were a median roughly 60 of the top 100 tumor clones. Owing to sequencing of a solitary tumor region, heterogeneity cannot be discounted. Greater blood T cell density accompanied longer overall survival.

Libraries were prepared by immunoSEQ multiplex PCR; TCRdb keeps only in-frame clonotypes and omits some of them. The sample has more than 50,000 clones, about four fifths seen once. Comment on this clone: No antigen is known for it.

The junction had 6 bases not matched to a gene; V was cut back by 6 bases and J by 9 bases. CDR1 MNHEY and CDR2 SVGAGI come from the germline V gene. The CDR3 is 14 residues long. This clonotype originated in a female donor older than 55 with stage II squamous cell lung carcinoma. The sequences come from peripheral blood, collected before any cancer treatment. This sequence joins TRBV6-5 and TRBJ1-6; TRBD1 aligns across 9 bases. The CDR3 here is CASRPTGGSSPLHF. The CDR3, as DNA: TGTGCCAGCAGACCCACAGGGGGCTCTTCACCCCTCCACTTT.